The 20 T cell receptor beta chains reported below all come from one sample, sequenced in a study of cytomegalovirus exposure and HLA in healthy donors. Amplification used 60 Vbeta primers and 13 Jbeta primers. Sequencing used immunoSEQ multiplex PCR; TCRdb keeps in-frame clones, though not all of them. The sample records some 160,000 clones, about 64% being singletons. The sample was PBMCs. These receptors originate from a man between 60 and 70 years old in good health and CMV-seronegative.

The count of this clone is one. The genes are TRBV5-6 and TRBJ1-2; TRBD1 matches 8 bases. The CDR3 consists of 13 residues. V shed 2 bases, J shed 8 bases, and the junction held 5 bases outside the gene matches. Germline assignment: CDR1 SGHDT and CDR2 YYEEEE. The chain's CDR3 is CASSFLDRAGYTF. The DNA of the CDR3 is TGTGCCAGCAGCTTCTTGGACAGGGCGGGCTACACCTTC.

This clone occurred a few times. V is TRBV6-5 and J is TRBJ2-7, with unresolved D. In germline, CDR1 is MNHEY, CDR2 SVGAGI. The CDR3 spans 15 residues. Trimming cost V 0 bases and J 0 bases, with 9 bases left between them. In nucleotides, the CDR3 is TGTGCCAGCAGTTACTCCGCCTGGAGCTCCTACGAGCAGTACTTC. Amino acids: CASSYSAWSSYEQYF.

This sequence joins TRBV30 and TRBJ1-3; 9 positions agree with TRBD1. Germline assignment: CDR1 GTSNPN and CDR2 SVGIG (reference sequence). This CDR3 comprises 16 residues. The V segment lost 5 bases and the J segment 1 base; nucleotides outside the gene matches: 9. CDR3 sequence (DNA): TGTGCCTGGCACCGGGACAGGGTTTTATCTGGAAACACCATATATTTT. It is translated as CAWHRDRVLSGNTIYF. Full variable domain (missing parts from reference TRBV30 and TRBJ1-3): SQTIHQWPATLVQPVGSPLSLECTVEGTSNPNLYWYRQAAGRGLQLLFYSVGIGQISSEVPQNLSASRPQDRQFILSSKKLLLSDSGFYLCAWHRDRVLSGNTIYFGEGSWLTVV.

The chain uses TRBV30 and TRBJ2-5, with 9 bases identical to TRBD2. The germline gives CDR1 GTSNPN, CDR2 SVGIG (reference sequence). CDR3 length: 16 amino acids. V trimming: 1 base; J trimming: 5 bases; junction bases outside the gene matches: 11. CDR3 sequence (DNA): TGTGCCTGGAGTGACCTAGCGGGACGGGAGTGGGAGACCCAGTACTTC. Its protein product is CAWSDLAGREWETQYF. Filled out from reference TRBV30 and TRBJ2-5, the complete variable domain reads SQTIHQWPATLVQPVGSPLSLECTVEGTSNPNLYWYRQAAGRGLQLLFYSVGIGQISSEVPQNLSASRPQDRQFILSSKKLLLSDSGFYLCAWSDLAGREWETQYFGPGTRLLVL.

This chain joins TRBV27 and TRBJ2-4; TRBD1 might be the D (5 bases). Germline lookup yields CDR1 MNHEY and CDR2 SMNVEV (reference sequence). V was shortened by 5 bases and J by 3 bases, with 20 bases between the two germline ends. This CDR3 region has 17 residues. The DNA of the CDR3 is TGTGCCAGCAGTCCCACCCGGGCAGGGTTTGGCAAAAACATTCAGTACTTC. Protein sequence: CASSPTRAGFGKNIQYF.

The chain combines TRBV28 with TRBJ2-7, with D possibly TRBD1 on 6 matching bases. CDR3 length equals 14 residues. Trimming removed 4 bases at V and 1 base at J, with 11 bases between. From germline, CDR1 is MDHEN and CDR2 SYDVKM. CDR3 DNA: TGTGCCAGCAGTTCCTCAGGGGTTTCCTACGAGCAGTACTTC. Amino acid sequence: CASSSSGVSYEQYF.

This rearrangement joins TRBV29-1 to TRBJ1-2, with 8 bases identical to TRBD1. Trimming took 0 bases from V and 3 from J; bases not matched to a gene: 12. The germline V gene encodes CDR1 SQVTM and CDR2 ANQGSEA. This CDR3 spans 17 amino acids. The CDR3, as DNA: TGCAGCGTTGAAGACCAGGACAGGGCCGACGGGGACTATGGCTACACCTTC. Its protein is CSVEDQDRADGDYGYTF.

The chain uses TRBV27 and TRBJ2-5; tentative D call: TRBD2 (6 bases). Germline V gene lookup returns CDR1 MNHEY and CDR2 SMNVEV (reference sequence). V gave up 1 base and J gave up 1 base, with 16 bases separating them. This CDR3 comprises 17 residues. CDR3 DNA: TGTGCCAGCAGTTTATACCGGACGGGAGCCCTCCAAGAGACCCAGTACTTC. This translates into CASSLYRTGALQETQYF.

The gene calls are TRBV7-9 and TRBJ2-7, with a possible D match to TRBD2 (6 bases). CDR1 is SEHNR and CDR2 is FQNEAQ in the germline V gene (reference sequence). V lost 3 bases to trimming and J lost 7 bases, with 22 bases between them. The CDR3 spans 16 residues. CDR3 bases: TGTGCCAGCAGCTTCTTTGCGGGGCGCGCCCGGGGGGAGCAGTACTTC. It codes for CASSFFAGRARGEQYF.

V and J are TRBV9 and TRBJ2-2; 13 positions match TRBD2. This CDR3 spans 17 amino acids. V dropped 0 bases and J dropped 4; count of bases not matched to a gene: 3. In germline, CDR1 is SGDLS, CDR2 YYNGEE. CDR3 region: CASSVGTSGSLTGELFF. Here the CDR3 DNA reads TGTGCCAGCAGCGTAGGGACTAGCGGGAGTCTCACCGGGGAGCTGTTTTTT.

The CDR3 bases are TGTGCCAGCAGTGCAGGGCTCCTCTATGGCTACACCTTC. It yields the protein CASSAGLLYGYTF. V gene TRBV25-1 combines with J gene TRBJ1-2, with TRBD1 as a possible D gene (5 bases). Germline-derived CDR1 and CDR2 are MGHDK and SYGVNS. CDR3 size: 13 residues. The V end was cut by 4 bases, the J end by 4 bases, with 10 bases between.

This chain uses TRBV28 with TRBJ1-4, with 7 bases lining up with TRBD1. J gave up 8 bases and V 6 bases, and 15 bases lay outside the gene matches. Looked up from germline, CDR1 is MDHEN and CDR2 is SYDVKM. The CDR3 sequence is 16 residues long. CDR3 loop: CASSSPQQGIREKLFF. DNA of the CDR3: TGTGCCAGCAGCTCTCCCCAACAGGGGATCAGGGAAAAACTGTTTTTT.

The genes are TRBV29-1 and TRBJ2-7; 8 nucleotides match TRBD1. Germline V gives CDR1 SQVTM, CDR2 ANQGSEA. Unmatched junction bases numbered 11, after V lost 4 bases and J lost 6 bases. The CDR3 length is 14 residues. Written as DNA, the CDR3 is TGCAGCGTTGTGTTTCCCAGGGGGCCGATCGAGCAGTACTTC. This encodes CSVVFPRGPIEQYF.

This clone was counted a few times. The V and J genes are TRBV5-1 and TRBJ2-1; the match to TRBD2 covers 15 bases. Looked up from germline, CDR1 is SGHRS and CDR2 is YFSETQ. The CDR3 length is 15 residues. V shed 4 bases and J 6 bases; nucleotides not matched to a gene: 2. In nucleotides, the CDR3 is TGCGCCAGCAGCGTGGGACTAGCGGGAGGCAATGAGCAGTTCTTC. Residues: CASSVGLAGGNEQFF.

The chain has TRBV28 and TRBJ2-5; 8 positions agree with TRBD1. V was pared by 6 bases and J by 11 bases, with 14 bases of the junction left unmatched. The CDR3 length is 14 residues. Germline loops: CDR1 MDHEN, CDR2 SYDVKM. CDR3 sequence (DNA): TGTGCCAGCAGCCCCCGGACAGGGAGGTCCTTTCAGTACTTC. This sequence encodes CASSPRTGRSFQYF.

This clone was observed once. The CDR3 DNA is TGTGCCAGCCCTCCTGGGGGCGGCCATTTTGGGGCAGATACGCAGTATTTT. As protein: CASPPGGGHFGADTQYF. The chain has TRBV28 and TRBJ2-3; a weak D match, TRBD1 (6 bases). Germline-derived CDR1 and CDR2 are MDHEN and SYDVKM. This CDR3 has 17 amino acids. V was pared by 8 bases and J by 4 bases, with 25 bases between. Drawing the rest from reference TRBV28 and TRBJ2-3, the complete variable domain is DVKVTQSSRYLVKRTGEKVFLECVQDMDHENMFWYRQDPGLGLRLIYFSYDVKMKEKGDIPEGYSVSREKKERFSLILESASTNQTSMYLCASPPGGGHFGADTQYFGPGTRLTVL.

The genes are TRBV4-2 and TRBJ1-5, with a weak D call TRBD1 (5 bases). Germline CDR1 LGHNA, CDR2 YNFKEQ. V dropped 0 bases and J dropped 6 bases, with 21 bases sitting between them. The CDR3 spans 18 residues. CDR3: CASSQENTGQGLSQPQHF. In DNA, the CDR3 is TGTGCCAGCAGCCAAGAGAATACGGGTCAGGGTTTGTCTCAGCCCCAGCATTTT.

This sequence joins TRBV5-4 and TRBJ1-1, with 8 bases fitting TRBD1. This CDR3 contains 14 residues. V lost 4 bases and J lost 4; bases outside the gene matches: 6. Germline loops: CDR1 SGHNT, CDR2 YYREEE (reference sequence). The CDR3 sequence: CASSPTGAATEAFF. In DNA form, the CDR3 reads TGTGCCAGCAGCCCGACAGGGGCCGCCACTGAAGCTTTCTTT.

This chain connects TRBV2 to TRBJ1-5; D gene unclear. From germline, CDR1 is SNHLY and CDR2 FYNNEI. V was cut by 7 bases and J by 3 bases, with 10 bases left in between. The CDR3 spans 13 residues. CDR3 residues: CASTRRHNQPQHF. CDR3 in DNA: TGTGCCAGCACTCGGCGACACAATCAGCCCCAGCATTTT.

V gene TRBV5-1 combines with J gene TRBJ2-2, with 11 bases matching TRBD2. V was clipped by 0 bases and J by 1 base; unmatched bases: 2. Germline CDR1 SGHRS, CDR2 YFSETQ. The CDR3 length is 17 residues. CDR3 nucleotide sequence: TGCGCCAGCAGCTTGGATAGCGGGAGGGGGAACACCGGGGAGCTGTTTTTT. Translated, it gives CASSLDSGRGNTGELFF.